The next 14 T cell receptor beta chains were all read from a single sample in a study of blood T cell repertoires in COVID-19. Clones were read by immunoSEQ multiplex PCR, and TCRdb kept only the in-frame ones, dropping some. The sample includes about 150,000 clones, around 80% of them seen just once. What was sequenced was peripheral blood. Receptors originate from a man between 60 and 70 years old with acute or convalescent COVID-19.

Only a few counts were recorded for this clone. The CDR3 sequence: CASSEEQGYGYTF. The CDR3 DNA sequence: TGTGCCAGCAGTGAAGAACAGGGCTATGGCTACACCTTC. The chain carries TRBV6-1 and TRBJ1-2; TRBD1 is a possible D gene (6 bases). Germline V CDR1 and CDR2: MNHNS, SASEGT. This CDR3 has 13 amino acids. The V end was cut by 1 base, the J end by 4 bases, with 7 bases between.

The chain recombines TRBV7-2 with TRBJ2-2; perhaps TRBD2 as D (5 bases). This CDR3 has 16 residues. The germline V and J ends were trimmed by 1 base and 5 bases, with 14 bases remaining between them. Germline V gene lookup returns CDR1 SGHTA and CDR2 FQGNSA. In nucleotides, the CDR3 is TGTGCCAGCAGCTTAGGTCTTATGGGAGCGACCGGGGAGCTGTTTTTT. Amino acid sequence: CASSLGLMGATGELFF.

This clone turned up a few times. The chain has TRBV5-6 and TRBJ2-1; TRBD1 matches at 10 bases. V gave up 0 bases and J gave up 13 bases; unmatched junction bases: 4. The germline V gene encodes CDR1 SGHDT and CDR2 YYEEEE. CDR3 size: 13 residues. The CDR3 nucleotides read TGTGCCAGCAGCTTGGCGGGACAGGGGATTCAGTTCTTC. Residues: CASSLAGQGIQFF.

This clone was recorded once. This sequence joins TRBV6-2 or TRBV6-3 and TRBJ1-1; TRBD1 matches 9 bases. There are 15 residues in the CDR3. V lost 5 bases, J lost 3 bases, and 7 bases stayed unmatched. The V gene's germline CDR1 is MNHEY and CDR2 SVGEGT. Here the CDR3 reads CASSARDRAYTEAFF. The CDR3 bases are TGTGCCAGCAGTGCTAGGGACAGGGCCTACACTGAAGCTTTCTTT.

Remarks on this clone: Within the sample, other DNA sequences also encode this same CDR3. The chain recombines TRBV7-2 with TRBJ1-5; 11 positions match TRBD1. Germline V lookup: CDR1 SGHTA, CDR2 FQGNSA. After removal of 5 bases from V and 7 bases from J, the junction contained 4 bases not matched to a gene. This CDR3 is built from 14 residues. The CDR3: CASSLGQGGQPQHF. CDR3 coding DNA: TGTGCCAGCAGCCTGGGACAGGGGGGACAGCCCCAGCATTTT.

This rearrangement joins TRBV7-8 to TRBJ1-2; no clear D gene. Trimming removed 1 base at V and 4 bases at J, with 10 bases between. The CDR3 totals 14 residues. CDR1 and CDR2 from the germline V gene are SGHVS and FQNEAQ. The CDR3 coding sequence is TGTGCCAGCAGCTTAGGTGGCAGGTCCTATGGCTACACCTTC. Amino acids: CASSLGGRSYGYTF.

This clone showed up just a few times. V gene TRBV20-1 combines with J gene TRBJ2-1; D might be TRBD1 (6 bases). Trimming took off 3 bases at V and 8 bases at J, with 11 bases between the two ends. The germline V gene encodes CDR1 DFQATT and CDR2 SNEGSKA (reference sequence). The CDR3 has 12 residues. CDR3 amino acids: CSASKQGYEQFF. CDR3 in DNA: TGCAGTGCTAGTAAACAGGGTTATGAGCAGTTCTTC.

CDR3 loop: CATSRARQGPDNEQFF. The CDR3 DNA follows: TGTGCCACCAGCAGAGCGAGACAGGGGCCCGACAATGAGCAGTTCTTC. The chain employs TRBV15 and TRBJ2-1; TRBD1 matches at 8 bases. Germline V gene sequence: CDR1 LNHNV, CDR2 YYDKDF (reference sequence). Unmatched junction bases numbered 7, after V lost 1 base and J lost 5 bases. The CDR3 has 16 residues.

The rearrangement uses TRBV5-6 and TRBJ2-7; D is undetermined. Trimming removed 4 bases from V and 2 bases from J, with 10 bases in between. This CDR3 is 13 amino acids long. Germline values: CDR1 SGHDT, CDR2 YYEEEE. The CDR3 DNA is TGTGCCAGCAGCACCGCGCCGGCCTACGAGCAGTACTTC. Translating it yields CASSTAPAYEQYF. Complete variable domain (other parts from reference TRBV5-6 and TRBJ2-7): DAGVTQSPTHLIKTRGQQVTLRCSPKSGHDTVSWYQQALGQGPQFIFQYYEEEERQRGNFPDRFSGHQFPNYSSELNVNALLLGDSALYLCASSTAPAYEQYFGPGTRLTVT.

The V call is TRBV10-3, the J call TRBJ2-5; D is perhaps TRBD1 (6 bases). CDR3 length: 17 amino acids. CDR1 is ENHRY, CDR2 SYGVKD, per germline. Trimming took 4 bases from V and 5 from J, leaving 23 bases between them. The DNA for the CDR3 is TGTGCCATCAGTGCCCCCCGACAGGCCCCGAGGGAGGAGACCCAGTACTTC. Translated: CAISAPRQAPREETQYF.

The chain employs TRBV3-1 (or the pseudogene TRBV3-2) and TRBJ2-2; TRBD2 matches 7 bases. There are 15 residues in the CDR3. V lost 7 bases to trimming and J lost 4 bases; unmatched junction nucleotides: 9. Germline CDR1 LGHDT, CDR2 YNNKEL (reference sequence). The CDR3: CASTDGTIITGELFF. CDR3 DNA: TGTGCCAGCACCGACGGGACTATAATCACCGGGGAGCTGTTTTTT.

This chain links TRBV10-3 with TRBJ2-1, with 10 bases identical to TRBD2. Per the germline V gene, CDR1 is ENHRY and CDR2 is SYGVKD. This CDR3 has 15 amino acids. With V trimmed by 7 bases and J by 2 bases, 5 bases remained unmatched. CDR3 DNA: TGTGCCATCAAGGCTAGCGGGGGACCCTACAATGAGCAGTTCTTC. This gives the protein CAIKASGGPYNEQFF.

The chain employs TRBV5-1 and TRBJ2-5; D is undetermined. Looked up from germline, CDR1 is SGHRS and CDR2 is YFSETQ. Trimming stripped 2 bases from V and 3 bases from J, with 11 bases between. The CDR3 spans 14 residues. The CDR3 protein is CASSFQSQKETQYF. As DNA, the CDR3 is TGCGCCAGCAGCTTCCAATCGCAGAAAGAGACCCAGTACTTC. The variable domain in full, with the rest retrieved from reference TRBV5-1 and TRBJ2-5, is KAGVTQTPRYLIKTRGQQVTLSCSPISGHRSVSWYQQTPGQGLQFLFEYFSETQRNKGNFPGRFSGRQFSNSRSEMNVSTLELGDSALYLCASSFQSQKETQYFGPGTRLLVL.

The chain uses TRBV6-4 and TRBJ2-2, with TRBD1 identical over 7 bases. The CDR3 is 15 residues long. J lost 1 base, V lost 4 bases, and 3 bases had no gene match. Germline V lookup: CDR1 MRHNA, CDR2 SNTAGT. CDR3 in amino acids: CASSVRTGNTGELFF. CDR3 DNA: TGTGCCAGCAGTGTAAGGACAGGGAACACCGGGGAGCTGTTTTTT.